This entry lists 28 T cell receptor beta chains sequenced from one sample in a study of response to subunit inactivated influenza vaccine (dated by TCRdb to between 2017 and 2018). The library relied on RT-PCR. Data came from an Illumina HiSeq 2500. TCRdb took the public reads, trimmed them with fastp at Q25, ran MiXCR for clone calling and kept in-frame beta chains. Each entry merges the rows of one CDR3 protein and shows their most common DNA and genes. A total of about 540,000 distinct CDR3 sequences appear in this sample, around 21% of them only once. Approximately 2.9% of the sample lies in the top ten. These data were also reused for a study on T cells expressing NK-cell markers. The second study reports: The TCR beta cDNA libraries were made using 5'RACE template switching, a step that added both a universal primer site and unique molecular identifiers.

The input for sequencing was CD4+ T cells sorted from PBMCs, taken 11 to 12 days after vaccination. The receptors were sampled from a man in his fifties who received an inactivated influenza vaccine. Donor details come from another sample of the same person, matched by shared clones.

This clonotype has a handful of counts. For the CDR3, the DNA is TGCAGTGCTAGGCTGAGACAGGGGATTCCCGAGCAGTACTTC. It encodes CSARLRQGIPEQYF. The chain employs TRBV20-1 and TRBJ2-7; TRBD1 aligns across 8 bases. Germline V lookup: CDR1 DFQATT, CDR2 SNEGSKA (reference sequence). The CDR3 spans 14 residues. With 3 bases clipped from V and 6 bases from J, the junction kept 10 bases outside the gene matches.

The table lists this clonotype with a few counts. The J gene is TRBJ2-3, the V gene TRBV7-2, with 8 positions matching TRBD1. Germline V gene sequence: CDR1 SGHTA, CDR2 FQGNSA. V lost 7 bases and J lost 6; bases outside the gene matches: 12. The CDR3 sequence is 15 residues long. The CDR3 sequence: CASTQSGTGPDTQYF. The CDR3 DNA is TGTGCCAGCACTCAAAGTGGGACAGGCCCCGATACGCAGTATTTT.

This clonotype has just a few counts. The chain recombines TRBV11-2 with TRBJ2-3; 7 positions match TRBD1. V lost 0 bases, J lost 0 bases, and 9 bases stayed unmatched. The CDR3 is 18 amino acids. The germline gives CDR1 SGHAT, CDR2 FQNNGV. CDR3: CASSLDRRGLTSTDTQYF. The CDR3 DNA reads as TGTGCCAGCAGCTTAGATCGAAGGGGGCTTACTAGCACAGATACGCAGTATTTT.

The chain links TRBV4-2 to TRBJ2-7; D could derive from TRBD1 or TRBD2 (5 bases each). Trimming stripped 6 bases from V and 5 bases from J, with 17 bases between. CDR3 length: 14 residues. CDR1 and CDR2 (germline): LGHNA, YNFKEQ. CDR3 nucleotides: TGTGCCAGCAGAGCTGGGACCCATCTTAACGAGCAGTACTTC. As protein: CASRAGTHLNEQYF.

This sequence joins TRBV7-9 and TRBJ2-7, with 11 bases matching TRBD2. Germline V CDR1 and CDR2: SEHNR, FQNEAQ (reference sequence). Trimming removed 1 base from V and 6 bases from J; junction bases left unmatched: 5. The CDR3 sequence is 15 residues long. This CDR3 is CASSLEGLAASEQYF. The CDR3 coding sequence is TGTGCCAGCAGCTTAGAGGGACTAGCGGCCTCCGAGCAGTACTTC. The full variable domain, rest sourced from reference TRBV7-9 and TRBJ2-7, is DTGVSQNPRHKITKRGQNVTFRCDPISEHNRLYWYRQTLGQGPEFLTYFQNEAQLEKSRLLSDRFSAERPKGSFSTLEIQRTEQGDSAMYLCASSLEGLAASEQYFGPGTRLTVT.

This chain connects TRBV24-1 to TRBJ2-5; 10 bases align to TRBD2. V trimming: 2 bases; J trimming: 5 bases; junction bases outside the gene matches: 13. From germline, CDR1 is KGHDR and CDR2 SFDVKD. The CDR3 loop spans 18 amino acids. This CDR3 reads CATSDSWGLAGGRETQYF. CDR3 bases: TGTGCCACCAGTGATTCATGGGGGTTAGCGGGGGGCAGGGAGACCCAGTACTTC.

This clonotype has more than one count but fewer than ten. CDR3: CASSWDRTTNEKLFF. The DNA for the CDR3 is TGCGCCAGCAGCTGGGACAGGACAACTAATGAAAAACTGTTTTTT. V gene TRBV5-1 combines with J gene TRBJ1-4; 8 nucleotides match TRBD1. Looked up from germline, CDR1 is SGHRS and CDR2 is YFSETQ. The CDR3 covers 15 residues. J was trimmed by 0 bases and V by 3 bases; bases with no gene match: 1.

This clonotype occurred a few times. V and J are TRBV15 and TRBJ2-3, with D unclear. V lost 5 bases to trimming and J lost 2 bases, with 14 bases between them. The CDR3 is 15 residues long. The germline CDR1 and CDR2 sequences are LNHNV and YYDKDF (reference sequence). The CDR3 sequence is CATSLTPEPTDTQYF. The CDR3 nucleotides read TGTGCCACCAGCCTAACCCCGGAACCCACAGATACGCAGTATTTT.

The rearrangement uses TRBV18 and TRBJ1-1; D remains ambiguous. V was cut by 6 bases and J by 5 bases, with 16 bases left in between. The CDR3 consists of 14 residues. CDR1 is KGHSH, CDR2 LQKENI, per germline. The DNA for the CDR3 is TGTGCCAGCTCCCTCACAGTGATTCGGACTGAAGCTTTCTTT. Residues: CASSLTVIRTEAFF.

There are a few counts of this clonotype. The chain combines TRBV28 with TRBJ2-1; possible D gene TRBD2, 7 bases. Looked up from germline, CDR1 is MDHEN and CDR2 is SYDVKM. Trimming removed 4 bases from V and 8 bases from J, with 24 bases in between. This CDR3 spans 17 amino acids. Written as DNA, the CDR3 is TGTGCCAGCAGTTCCGGGTGGAAGGGGGGGAGGAGGGATGAGCAGTTCTTC. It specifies CASSSGWKGGRRDEQFF.

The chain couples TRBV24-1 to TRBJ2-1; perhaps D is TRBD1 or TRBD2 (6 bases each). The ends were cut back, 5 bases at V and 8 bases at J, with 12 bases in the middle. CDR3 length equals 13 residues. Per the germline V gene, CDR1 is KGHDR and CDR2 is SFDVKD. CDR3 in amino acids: CATSGGGRDEQFF. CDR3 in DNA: TGTGCCACCAGTGGAGGGGGGCGGGATGAGCAGTTCTTC.

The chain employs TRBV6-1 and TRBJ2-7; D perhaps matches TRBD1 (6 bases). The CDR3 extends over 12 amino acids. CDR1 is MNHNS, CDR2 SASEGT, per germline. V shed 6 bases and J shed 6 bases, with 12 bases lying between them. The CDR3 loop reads CASSTGFSEQYF. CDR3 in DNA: TGTGCCAGCAGCACAGGGTTTTCCGAGCAGTACTTC.

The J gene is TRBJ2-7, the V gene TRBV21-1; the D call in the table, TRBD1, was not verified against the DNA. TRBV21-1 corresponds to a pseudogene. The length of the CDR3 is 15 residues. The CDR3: CASSKRSDRVHEQYF. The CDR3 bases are TGTGCCAGCAGCAAACGATCGGACAGGGTCCACGAGCAGTACTTC.

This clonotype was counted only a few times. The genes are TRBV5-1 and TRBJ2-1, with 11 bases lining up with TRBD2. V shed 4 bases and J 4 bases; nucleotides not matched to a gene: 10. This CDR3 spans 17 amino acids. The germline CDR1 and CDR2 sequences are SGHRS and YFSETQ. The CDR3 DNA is TGCGCCAGCAGCCAGACCCTGGGGACTAGCGGATACAATGAGCAGTTCTTC. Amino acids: CASSQTLGTSGYNEQFF.

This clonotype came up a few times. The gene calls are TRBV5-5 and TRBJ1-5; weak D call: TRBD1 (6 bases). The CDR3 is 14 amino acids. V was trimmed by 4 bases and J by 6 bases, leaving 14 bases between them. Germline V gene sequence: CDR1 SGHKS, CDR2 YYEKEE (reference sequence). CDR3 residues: CASSKYRGGQPQHF. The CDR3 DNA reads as TGTGCCAGCAGCAAATACAGAGGGGGTCAGCCCCAGCATTTT.

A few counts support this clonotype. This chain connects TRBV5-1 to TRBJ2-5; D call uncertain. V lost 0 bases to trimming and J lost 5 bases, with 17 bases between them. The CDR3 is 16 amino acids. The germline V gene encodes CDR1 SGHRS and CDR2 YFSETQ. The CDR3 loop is CASSLAGRLYSETQYF. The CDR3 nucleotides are TGCGCCAGCAGCTTGGCCGGCAGGCTCTATTCTGAGACCCAGTACTTC.

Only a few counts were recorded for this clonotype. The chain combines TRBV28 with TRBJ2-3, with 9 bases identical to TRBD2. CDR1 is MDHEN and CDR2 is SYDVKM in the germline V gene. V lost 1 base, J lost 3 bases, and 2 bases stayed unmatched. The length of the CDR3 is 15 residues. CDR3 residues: CASSLYAGGTDTQYF. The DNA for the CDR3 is TGTGCCAGCAGTTTATATGCGGGAGGGACAGATACGCAGTATTTT.

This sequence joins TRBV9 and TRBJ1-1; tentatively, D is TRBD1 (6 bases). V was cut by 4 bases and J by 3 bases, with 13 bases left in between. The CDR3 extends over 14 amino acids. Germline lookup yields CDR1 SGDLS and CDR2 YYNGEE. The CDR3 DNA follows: TGTGCCAGCAGCCCGCGGGGGGCGTACACTGAAGCTTTCTTT. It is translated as CASSPRGAYTEAFF. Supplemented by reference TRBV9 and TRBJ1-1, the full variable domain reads DSGVTQTPKHLITATGQRVTLRCSPRSGDLSVYWYQQSLDQGLQFLIQYYNGEERAKGNILERFSAQQFPDLHSELNLSSLELGDSALYFCASSPRGAYTEAFFGQGTRLTVV.

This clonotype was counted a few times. The CDR3 is CASSATGGTPLHF. As DNA, the CDR3 is TGTGCCAGCAGCGCAACGGGGGGAACACCCCTCCACTTT. This chain uses TRBV6-1 with TRBJ1-6; D is possibly TRBD1 (5 bases). V lost 6 bases and J 11 bases, leaving 14 bases between the germline ends. The CDR3 is 13 residues long. Germline V gene data show CDR1 as MNHNS and CDR2 as SASEGT.

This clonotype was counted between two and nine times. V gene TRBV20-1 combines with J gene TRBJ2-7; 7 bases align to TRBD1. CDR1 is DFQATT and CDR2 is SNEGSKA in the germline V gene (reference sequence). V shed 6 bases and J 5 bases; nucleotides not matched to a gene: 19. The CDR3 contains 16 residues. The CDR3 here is CSALGTASGATNEQYF. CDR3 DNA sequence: TGCAGTGCCCTCGGGACAGCCAGTGGTGCCACCAACGAGCAGTACTTC.

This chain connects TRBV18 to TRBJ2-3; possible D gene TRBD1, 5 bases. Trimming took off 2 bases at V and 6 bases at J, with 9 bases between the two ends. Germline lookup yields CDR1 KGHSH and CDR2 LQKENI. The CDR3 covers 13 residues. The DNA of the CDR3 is TGTGCCAGCTCACCAGGATGGGGCGATACGCAGTATTTT. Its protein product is CASSPGWGDTQYF.

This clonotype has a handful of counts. CDR3 sequence (DNA): TGTGCCAGCATAGAGGGGGGTCCCGGGGAGCTGTTTTTT. Its protein product is CASIEGGPGELFF. This sequence joins TRBV12-3 or TRBV12-4 and TRBJ2-2, with D possibly called TRBD1 or TRBD2 (6 bases each). V gave up 7 bases and J gave up 6 bases, with 12 bases separating them. The CDR3 is 13 amino acids.

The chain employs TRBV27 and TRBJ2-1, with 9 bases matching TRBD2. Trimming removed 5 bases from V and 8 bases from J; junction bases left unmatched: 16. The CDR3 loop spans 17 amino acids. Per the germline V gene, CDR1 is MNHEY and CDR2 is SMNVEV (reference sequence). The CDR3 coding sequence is TGTGCCAGCAGTCTACTGGGCCGGCGGGGGGGCCCCGATGAGCAGTTCTTC. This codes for CASSLLGRRGGPDEQFF.

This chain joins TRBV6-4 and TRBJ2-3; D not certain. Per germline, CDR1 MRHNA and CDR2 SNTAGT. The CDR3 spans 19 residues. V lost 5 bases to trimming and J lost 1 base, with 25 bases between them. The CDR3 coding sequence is TGTGCCAGCAGTAACCCCCGCCTGGGCACTTTACGGGGCACAGATACGCAGTATTTT. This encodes CASSNPRLGTLRGTDTQYF.

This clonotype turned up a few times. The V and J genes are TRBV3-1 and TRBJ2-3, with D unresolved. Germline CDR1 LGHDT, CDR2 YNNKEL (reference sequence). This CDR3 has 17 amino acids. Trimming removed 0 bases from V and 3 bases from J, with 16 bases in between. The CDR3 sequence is CASSQDSAVTVTDTQYF. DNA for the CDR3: TGTGCCAGCAGCCAAGATTCCGCAGTCACCGTAACAGATACGCAGTATTTT.

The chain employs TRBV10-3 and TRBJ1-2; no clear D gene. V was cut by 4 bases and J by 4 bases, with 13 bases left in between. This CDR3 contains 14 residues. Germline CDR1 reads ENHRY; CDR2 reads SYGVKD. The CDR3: CAISGSREAYGYTF. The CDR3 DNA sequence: TGTGCCATCAGTGGGTCGCGGGAGGCCTATGGCTACACCTTC.

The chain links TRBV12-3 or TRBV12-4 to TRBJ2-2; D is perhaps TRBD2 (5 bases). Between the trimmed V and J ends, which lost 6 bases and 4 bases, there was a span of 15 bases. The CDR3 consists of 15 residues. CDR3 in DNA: TGTGCCAGCAGACCAGGACGGAGGACCACCGGGGAGCTGTTTTTT. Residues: CASRPGRRTTGELFF.

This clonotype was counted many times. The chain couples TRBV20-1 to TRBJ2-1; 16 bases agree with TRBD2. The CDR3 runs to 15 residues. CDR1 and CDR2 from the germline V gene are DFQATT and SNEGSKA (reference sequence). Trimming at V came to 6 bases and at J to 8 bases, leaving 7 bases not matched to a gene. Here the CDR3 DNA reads TGCAGTGCCTCGGGGACTAGCGGGAGGGCGTATGAGCAGTTCTTC. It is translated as CSASGTSGRAYEQFF.